This T cell receptor (beta chain) emerged from a study of cytotoxic CD8 clonotypes in ibrutinib-treated CLL (dated by TCRdb to the early 2020s). Some background on the complete study: The cohort included roughly 15 treatment-naive and under 13 relapsed/refractory patients; 17 were IGHV unmutated. Of the 86 participants in the trial, roughly 26 had longitudinal samples available. On average, each sample had 255,043 productive templates and more than 75,000 productive rearrangements. Response samples were obtained after a median of about 13 months of treatment, with a range of about 6 to 40 months. Responses were partial in approximately 24 patients and complete in 2; after median about 63 months follow-up, about 14 stayed in remission and about twelve progressed. Cryopreserved peripheral blood mononuclear cells were obtained prior to treatment, at the time of response, and at either disease progression or sustained remission. What the authors observed across the whole study: Baseline clonality was found to be higher than that of age-matched healthy donors and was strongly correlated with circulating CD8+ T-cell counts. Sustained-remission and progressing patients did not have matched sampling times, and lymph node repertoires were not examined. An increase in clonality was observed at ibrutinib response, with clonality remaining stable during sustained remission and falling back toward baseline at progression. Public clonotypes were rare and either shrank or stayed stable during treatment, and the rise in clonality at ibrutinib response reflected expansion of private clonotypes.

The CDR3 has 15 amino acids, counting the end cysteine and phenylalanine. CDR3 DNA is the only sequence kept; it has 45 bases, read in frame from the first base. V is reduced by 4 bases and J by 2 bases, leaving a spacing of 15 bases between them. CDR1 SGHNT and CDR2 YYREEE are derived from the germline V gene (reference sequence). Roughly 2 micrograms of genomic DNA were extracted from cryopreserved PBMCs for TCR beta library preparation. Longitudinal blood samples from CLL patients receiving ibrutinib monotherapy were subjected to high-throughput TCR beta sequencing. The patients took part in an open-label, single-center phase 2 trial of ibrutinib monotherapy. With regard to this clone: This clone's antigen is unknown. Qualities for individual bases were not recorded, and no much larger clone is one base off.

A MiSeq instrument was used for deep resolution sequencing, which targeted depths ranging from 1 in 1 million up to 1 in 200,000 T cells, with coverage averaging 10x for each clonotype. TCR beta libraries were generated with the immunoSEQ hsTCRB Kit. In the paper's pipeline: The data were analyzed with ImmunoSEQ Analyzer and ImmunoSEQ Data Assistant, and V, D and J gene assignments followed IMGT definitions. Clonality, which ranges from 0 to 1, was calculated by subtracting the normalized Shannon entropy of productive rearrangement frequencies from one. Only overrepresented clonotypes making up at least 0.05% of each patient's repertoire were included in the public clonotype analysis. Some 13 age-matched healthy donor repertoires from immuneACCESS served as clonality controls. TCRdb carries this immuneACCESS record with in-frame sequences only. Its versions omit some clonotypes, under half of them owing to an unresolved V gene in the studies checked, with the rest unexplained. D and trimming come from the DNA, and the V and J calls and clone size come from that table. For this sample the table gives about 21,000 clones, of which under 80% were detected only once. Roughly 25% of the sample is in the top ten clones.

The chain joins TRBV5-4 to TRBJ1-2; the D gene is not confidently resolved. The TCR was taken from a human donor with chronic lymphocytic leukemia. The sample in question was PBMCs, obtained before ibrutinib treatment. The CDR3 in this case is CASSQDLGGNYGYTF. Read as DNA, the sequence is TGTGCCAGCAGCCAAGATCTGGGAGGGAACTATGGCTACACCTTC.